Included here is one T cell receptor (beta chain) sequence, with context. The count of this clone is one. Its antigen is unknown. The sample holds no much larger clone one base away, and base qualities are not on file. These data originate in a study of blood T cell repertoires in COVID-19 (dated by TCRdb to the early 2020s). The study in broad terms: Samples from collaborators originated in the United States, Italy and Spain and spanned both the acute and convalescent phases of COVID-19. The prospective study material was composed of cDNA or gDNA derived from T cells, B-cell-depleted T cells, or PBMCs. Deeply sampled blood TCRbeta repertoires from subjects exposed to, actively infected with, or recovered from COVID-19 were included in the dataset. A freely available public database, intended as a resource for researchers studying the immune response to SARS-CoV-2, is where the repertoires were released. Samples were obtained from the ongoing ImmuneRACE study (first 160 participants) and from about 1,300 subjects provided by 6 global collaborators. A de-identified subject ID, COVID-19 status, age in years and sex were almost always included in the sample metadata. Where HLA class I and class II types were available, the types were taken from metadata supplied by the sample provider, not from assay-based typing.

What the work shows at the level of the full study, not this receptor alone: The amount of clinical and demographic metadata varied by source and participant and was provided uncurated.

The collaborating institutions used their own protocols to collect whole blood in K2EDTA tubes. For TCRbeta analysis, collaborators shipped samples as frozen whole blood, isolated PBMCs, or DNA extracted from either of those sample types. TCRbeta CDR3 regions were amplified from genomic DNA using the immunoSEQ Assay, a bias-controlled multiplex PCR. The authors' pipeline ran thus. Nucleated cell counts per sample were estimated from amplification of reference gene primers within the assay. To quantify the absolute abundance of each unique TCRbeta CDR3 rearrangement, sequence reads were collapsed and filtered. For each sample, productive Simpson clonality was calculated as the square root of Simpson's diversity index over productive rearrangements. What TCRdb holds here is the immuneACCESS table cut down to in-frame rearrangements. Part of the clones is not present; checked against another copy, under half of the missing clones reflect an unresolved V gene, and the others are unexplained. V and J calls and clone size are as listed in that table; D and trimming were resolved from the DNA. This sample has some 220,000 clones in its table, and more than 75% of those were observed once. The top ten constitute 9.5% to 15% of the sample.

Sequencing was performed on peripheral blood. This clonotype originated in a human donor in a cohort sampled during active COVID-19.

The CDR3 amino acid sequence is: CSASGVRLKNNEQFF. The nucleotides read TGCAGTGCTAGTGGGGTGCGGTTAAAGAACAATGAGCAGTTCTTC. The V gene is TRBV20-1 and the J gene is TRBJ2-1, with the D gene uncertain. Trimming takes 3 bases from V and 5 bases from J, and the germline ends sit 17 bases apart. Its CDR3 holds 15 amino acids, cysteine through phenylalanine. Only the CDR3 DNA is retained, 45 bases long and in frame from the first base. Per the germline V gene (reference sequence), DFQATT is the CDR1 and SNEGSKA is the CDR2.